The 25 T cell receptor beta chains reported below all come from one sample, sequenced in a study of blood T cell repertoires in COVID-19. Assay used: immunoSEQ multiplex PCR; TCRdb lists only in-frame clones, some missing. The table shows about 320,000 clones, with less than 85% occurring only once. Sequenced sample: PBMCs or T cells enriched from blood (not recorded which). Receptors were obtained from a woman in her thirties who had been exposed to COVID-19.

The chain has TRBV5-5 and TRBJ1-1, with TRBD1 as a possible D gene (5 bases). The CDR3 extends over 17 amino acids. The V end lost 1 base, the J end lost 1 base, and 17 bases lay between the germline ends. Germline V gene lookup returns CDR1 SGHKS and CDR2 YYEKEE (reference sequence). In DNA form, the CDR3 reads TGTGCCAGCAGCTTGCCAGGGCGTGAAGGCCCGAACACTGAAGCTTTCTTT. Translation: CASSLPGREGPNTEAFF.

The V and J genes are TRBV28 and TRBJ1-1; D possibly corresponds to TRBD1 (5 bases). The CDR3 runs to 14 residues. Trimming removed 5 bases at V and 2 bases at J, with 12 bases between. CDR1 MDHEN and CDR2 SYDVKM come from the germline V gene. The CDR3 region is CASSAGGSNTEAFF. For the CDR3, the DNA is TGTGCCAGCAGTGCCGGGGGATCTAACACTGAAGCTTTCTTT.

V is TRBV6-4 and J is TRBJ1-6; a weak D match, TRBD1 (6 bases). Germline V lookup: CDR1 MRHNA, CDR2 SNTAGT. V lost 0 bases, J lost 6 bases, and 6 bases lay in between. The CDR3 has 14 amino acids. Here the CDR3 reads CASSDSGGNSPLHF. The CDR3 DNA follows: TGTGCCAGCAGTGACTCAGGGGGTAATTCACCCCTCCACTTT.

The gene calls are TRBV13 and TRBJ1-1; possible D gene TRBD1, 6 bases. The CDR3 is 14 amino acids. V gave up 5 bases and J gave up 1 base, with 11 bases separating them. Germline CDR1 reads PRHDT; CDR2 reads FYEKMQ (reference sequence). The CDR3 spells CASSKDRPNTEAFF. The CDR3 region has the DNA TGTGCCAGCAGCAAAGACAGGCCGAACACTGAAGCTTTCTTT.

The sample holds one count of this clone. The chain uses TRBV5-1 and TRBJ2-7; 10 bases match TRBD2. This CDR3 is built from 14 residues. Germline V CDR1 and CDR2: SGHRS, YFSETQ. The junction had 2 bases not matched to a gene; V was cut back by 3 bases and J by 2 bases. CDR3 protein: CASSSSGGAYEQYF. In nucleotides, the CDR3 is TGCGCCAGCAGCTCTAGCGGGGGAGCCTACGAGCAGTACTTC.

V is TRBV24-1 and J is TRBJ2-2; TRBD2 matches 10 bases. This CDR3 is 15 amino acids long. Germline V gene sequence: CDR1 KGHDR, CDR2 SFDVKD. Trimming at V came to 9 bases and at J to 0 bases, leaving 3 bases not matched to a gene. The DNA of the CDR3 is TGTGCCACCCAAGGGACTAGCGCGAACACCGGGGAGCTGTTTTTT. Translated, it gives CATQGTSANTGELFF.

This clone was seen more than once but under ten times. The V and J genes are TRBV28 and TRBJ1-1; TRBD1 matches 8 bases. CDR1 is MDHEN and CDR2 is SYDVKM in the germline V gene. The CDR3 covers 16 residues. V shed 3 bases and J 4 bases; nucleotides not matched to a gene: 10. In DNA, the CDR3 is TGTGCCAGCAGTTTCGCGACAGGGGAGGAGGCCACTGAAGCTTTCTTT. Translated: CASSFATGEEATEAFF.

The rearrangement uses TRBV28 and TRBJ1-2; D unclear. V was cut by 3 bases and J by 12 bases, with 11 bases left in between. This CDR3 is built from 11 residues. The germline V gene encodes CDR1 MDHEN and CDR2 SYDVKM. The CDR3 is CASSLPGTHTF. CDR3 coding DNA: TGTGCCAGCAGTTTGCCGGGTACACACACCTTC.

This clone was counted a few times. This sequence joins TRBV11-2 and TRBJ2-1; D possibly corresponds to TRBD2 (6 bases). V lost 5 bases and J lost 2, with 10 bases in between. Looked up from germline, CDR1 is SGHAT and CDR2 is FQNNGV. The CDR3 runs 14 residues. For the CDR3, the DNA is TGTGCCAGCAGCGCGGGGTTAACCTACAATGAGCAGTTCTTC. Translation: CASSAGLTYNEQFF.

The V gene is TRBV4-3, the J gene TRBJ1-2; no reliable D call. Germline V gene lookup returns CDR1 LGHNA and CDR2 YSLEER. This CDR3 has 17 residues. Trimming cost V 0 bases and J 5 bases, with 19 bases left between them. In nucleotides, the CDR3 is TGCGCCAGCAGCCAAGATTTCGGAGCAGCTTATAGGTATGGCTACACCTTC. It specifies CASSQDFGAAYRYGYTF.

The chain is built from TRBV19 and TRBJ1-5, with TRBD1 matching 9 bases. Germline V lookup: CDR1 LNHDA, CDR2 SQIVND (reference sequence). With 5 bases clipped from V and 5 bases from J, the junction kept 7 bases outside the gene matches. CDR3 length: 15 amino acids. The CDR3 nucleotides are TGTGCCAGTAGTGAACAGGGGGCGGGCGATCAGCCCCAGCATTTT. This gives the protein CASSEQGAGDQPQHF. Using reference TRBV19 and TRBJ1-5 for the parts outside the CDR3, the full variable domain is DGGITQSPKYLFRKEGQNVTLSCEQNLNHDAMYWYRQDPGQGLRLIYYSQIVNDFQKGDIAEGYSVSREKKESFPLTVTSAQKNPTAFYLCASSEQGAGDQPQHFGDGTRLSIL.

The gene calls are TRBV9 and TRBJ2-7; D gene ambiguous. Germline loops: CDR1 SGDLS, CDR2 YYNGEE. This CDR3 spans 14 amino acids. The V and J ends lost 0 bases and 5 bases respectively, with 12 bases between them. DNA of the CDR3: TGTGCCAGCAGCGTAGACCCAGCGAGCAACGAGCAGTACTTC. Translating gives CASSVDPASNEQYF.

The V and J genes are TRBV18 and TRBJ2-1; tentatively, D is TRBD2 (5 bases). Germline V CDR1 and CDR2: KGHSH, LQKENI. The CDR3 contains 14 residues. The V gene lost 3 bases and the J gene lost 5 bases, with 11 bases spanning the gap. CDR3 sequence reads: CASSPDSPNNEQFF. Written as DNA, the CDR3 is TGTGCCAGCTCACCGGACTCGCCCAACAATGAGCAGTTCTTC.

The rearrangement links TRBV9 to TRBJ1-6, with 8 bases matching TRBD1. The CDR3 totals 13 residues. J was trimmed by 10 bases and V by 7 bases; bases with no gene match: 7. Germline-derived CDR1 and CDR2 are SGDLS and YYNGEE. DNA of the CDR3: TGTGCCAGCCAGACAGGGGAAAGCTCACCCCTCCACTTT. Translation: CASQTGESSPLHF.

The V call is TRBV3-1 (or the pseudogene TRBV3-2), the J call TRBJ1-3; TRBD1 matches at 7 bases. The CDR3 totals 16 residues. After removal of 4 bases from V and 7 bases from J, the junction contained 13 bases not matched to a gene. CDR1 LGHDT and CDR2 YNNKEL come from the germline V gene (reference sequence). This chain's CDR3 is CASSRSFGQVVNTIYF. CDR3 bases: TGTGCCAGCAGCCGAAGCTTTGGACAGGTTGTGAACACCATATATTTT.

The V and J genes are TRBV6-5 and TRBJ2-1; tentatively, D is TRBD2 (6 bases). V lost 11 bases and J 4 bases, leaving 21 bases between the germline ends. This CDR3 is 15 amino acids long. The germline CDR1 and CDR2 sequences are MNHEY and SVGAGI. This chain's CDR3 is CAGSFSGGSYNEQFF. In nucleotides, the CDR3 is TGTGCCGGATCTTTTAGCGGTGGATCGTACAATGAGCAGTTCTTC.

This clone was seen more than once but under ten times. The chain is built from TRBV19 and TRBJ1-5; 7 bases align to TRBD1. The V gene's germline CDR1 is LNHDA and CDR2 SQIVND (reference sequence). Trimming removed 5 bases from V and 7 bases from J; junction bases left unmatched: 11. There are 15 residues in the CDR3. CDR3 sequence (DNA): TGTGCCAGTAGTCAGCGACAGGGACCCTTCCAGCCCCAGCATTTT. It codes for CASSQRQGPFQPQHF.

The chain is built from TRBV6-5 and TRBJ1-6; 7 bases line up with TRBD1. Trimming removed 11 bases from V and 7 bases from J; junction bases left unmatched: 8. This CDR3 is built from 13 residues. Germline loops: CDR1 MNHEY, CDR2 SVGAGI. The CDR3 sequence: CAGSGTANSPLHF. CDR3 nucleotide sequence: TGTGCCGGATCCGGGACAGCGAATTCACCCCTCCACTTT.

The rearrangement joins TRBV25-1 to TRBJ1-2; the match to TRBD1 covers 7 bases. V dropped 5 bases and J dropped 7; count of bases not matched to a gene: 10. Germline CDR1 MGHDK, CDR2 SYGVNS. The CDR3 extends over 14 amino acids. The CDR3 protein is CASSPRGQQVGYTF. CDR3 nucleotide sequence: TGTGCCAGCAGTCCTAGGGGACAGCAAGTTGGCTACACCTTC.

The count of this clone is one. The chain joins TRBV6-5 to TRBJ1-1; D ambiguous. The germline V gene has CDR1 MNHEY and CDR2 SVGAGI. Deletions cut 5 bases from V and 9 bases from J, with 13 bases between. This CDR3 is 12 amino acids long. The CDR3 sequence: CASSHAHGKAFF. Written as DNA, the CDR3 is TGTGCCAGCAGTCACGCGCATGGTAAAGCTTTCTTT.

The chain carries TRBV9 and TRBJ1-2; D is unclear. Per the germline V gene, CDR1 is SGDLS and CDR2 is YYNGEE. The CDR3 has 12 amino acids. V dropped 0 bases and J dropped 3 bases, with 3 bases sitting between them. In nucleotides, the CDR3 is TGTGCCAGCAGCGTAGGAGACTATGGCTACACCTTC. This translates into CASSVGDYGYTF.

This rearrangement joins TRBV30 to TRBJ2-7; 9 bases are shared with TRBD1. There are 14 residues in the CDR3. The J segment lost 5 bases and the V segment lost 2 bases, leaving 7 bases of the junction unmatched. Germline lookup yields CDR1 GTSNPN and CDR2 SVGIG (reference sequence). The CDR3 bases are TGTGCCTGGAGTCCCGGGACAGGGATCGACGAGCAGTACTTC. This gives the protein CAWSPGTGIDEQYF.

This clone turned up a few times. This chain links TRBV5-8 with TRBJ1-6, with D perhaps TRBD1 (5 bases). The germline CDR1 and CDR2 sequences are SGHTS and YDEGEE. The CDR3 has 13 residues. Trimming took 0 bases from V and 7 from J, leaving 5 bases between them. The CDR3 DNA reads TGTGCCAGCAGCTTGGACAGGAATTCACCCCTCCACTTT. This sequence encodes CASSLDRNSPLHF.

This chain uses TRBV7-2 with TRBJ1-2; D not certain. There are 15 residues in the CDR3. Trimming pared 2 bases from V and 3 bases from J, leaving 13 bases between. Germline V CDR1 and CDR2: SGHTA, FQGNSA. In DNA, the CDR3 is TGTGCCAGCAGCTTACGCAGTAATACCTACTATGGCTACACCTTC. Translated, it gives CASSLRSNTYYGYTF.

V is TRBV2 and J is TRBJ1-2, with D perhaps matching TRBD1 (5 bases). The CDR3 has 13 amino acids. V was trimmed by 4 bases and J by 8 bases, leaving 14 bases between them. Germline CDR1 SNHLY, CDR2 FYNNEI. CDR3 sequence: CASSGDSGRGYTF. DNA for the CDR3: TGTGCCAGCAGTGGGGACTCGGGACGGGGCTACACCTTC. The whole variable domain, remainder taken from reference TRBV2 and TRBJ1-2, is EPEVTQTPSHQVTQMGQEVILRCVPISNHLYFYWYRQILGQKVEFLVSFYNNEISEKSEIFDDQFSVERPDGSNFTLKIRSTKLEDSAMYFCASSGDSGRGYTFGSGTRLTVV.